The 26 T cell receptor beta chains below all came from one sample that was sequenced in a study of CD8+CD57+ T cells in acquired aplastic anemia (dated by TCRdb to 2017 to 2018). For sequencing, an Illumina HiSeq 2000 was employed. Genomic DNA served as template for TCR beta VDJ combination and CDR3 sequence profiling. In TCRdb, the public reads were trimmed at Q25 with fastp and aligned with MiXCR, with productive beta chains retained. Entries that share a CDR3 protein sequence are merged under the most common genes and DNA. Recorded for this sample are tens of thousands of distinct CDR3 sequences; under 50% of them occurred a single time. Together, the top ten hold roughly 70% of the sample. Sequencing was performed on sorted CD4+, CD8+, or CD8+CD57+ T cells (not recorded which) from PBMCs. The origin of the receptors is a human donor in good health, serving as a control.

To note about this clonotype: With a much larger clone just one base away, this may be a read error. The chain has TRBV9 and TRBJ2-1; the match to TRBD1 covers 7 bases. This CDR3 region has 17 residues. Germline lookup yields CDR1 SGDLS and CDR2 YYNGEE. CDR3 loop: CASSGSSGQNGYNERFF. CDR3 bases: TGTGCCAGCAGCGGAAGTTCGGGACAGAACGGTTACAATGAGCGGTTCTTC.

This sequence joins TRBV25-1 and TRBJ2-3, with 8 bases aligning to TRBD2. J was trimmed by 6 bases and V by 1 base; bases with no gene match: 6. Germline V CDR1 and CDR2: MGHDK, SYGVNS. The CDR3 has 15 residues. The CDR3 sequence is CASSESAGAGDTQYF. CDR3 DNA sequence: TGTGCCAGCAGTGAATCAGCGGGAGCGGGTGATACGCAGTATTTT.

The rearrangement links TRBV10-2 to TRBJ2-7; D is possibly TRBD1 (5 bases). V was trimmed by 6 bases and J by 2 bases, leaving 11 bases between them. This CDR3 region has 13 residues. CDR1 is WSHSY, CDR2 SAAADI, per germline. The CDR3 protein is CASSRDRAYEQYF. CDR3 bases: TGCGCCAGCAGCCGTGACAGAGCCTACGAGCAGTACTTC.

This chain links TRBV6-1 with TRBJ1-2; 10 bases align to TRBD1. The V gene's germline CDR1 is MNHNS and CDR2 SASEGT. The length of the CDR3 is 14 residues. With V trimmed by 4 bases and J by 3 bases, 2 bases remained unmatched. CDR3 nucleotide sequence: TGTGCCAGCAGTGGGGGACAGGGGTACTATGGCTACACCTTC. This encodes CASSGGQGYYGYTF.

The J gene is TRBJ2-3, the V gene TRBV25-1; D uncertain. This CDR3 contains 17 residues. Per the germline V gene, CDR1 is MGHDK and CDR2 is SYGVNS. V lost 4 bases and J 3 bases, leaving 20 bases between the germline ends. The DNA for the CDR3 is TGTGCCAGCAGTGCTAGAGACACGGAGTCGGTTACAGATACGCAGTATTTT. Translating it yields CASSARDTESVTDTQYF.

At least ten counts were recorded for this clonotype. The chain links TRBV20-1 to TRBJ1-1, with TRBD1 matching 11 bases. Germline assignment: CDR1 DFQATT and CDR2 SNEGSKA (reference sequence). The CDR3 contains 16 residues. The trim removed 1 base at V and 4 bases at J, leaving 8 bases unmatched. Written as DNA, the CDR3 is TGCAGTGCTAGAGGGACAGGGGGCGGTGAGGGCACTGAAGCTTTCTTT. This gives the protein CSARGTGGGEGTEAFF.

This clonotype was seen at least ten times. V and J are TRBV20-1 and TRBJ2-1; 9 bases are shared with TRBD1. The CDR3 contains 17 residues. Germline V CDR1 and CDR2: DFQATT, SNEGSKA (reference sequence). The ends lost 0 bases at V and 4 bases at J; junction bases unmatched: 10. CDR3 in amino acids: CSARDRLDRGVYNEQFF. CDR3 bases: TGCAGTGCTAGAGATCGACTAGACAGGGGGGTGTACAATGAGCAGTTCTTC.

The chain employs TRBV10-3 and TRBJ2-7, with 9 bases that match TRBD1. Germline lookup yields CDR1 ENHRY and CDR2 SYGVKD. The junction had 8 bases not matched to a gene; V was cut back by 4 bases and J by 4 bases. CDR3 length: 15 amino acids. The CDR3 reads CAISAGTGMRYEQYF. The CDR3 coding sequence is TGTGCCATCAGTGCAGGGACAGGGATGCGTTACGAGCAGTACTTC.

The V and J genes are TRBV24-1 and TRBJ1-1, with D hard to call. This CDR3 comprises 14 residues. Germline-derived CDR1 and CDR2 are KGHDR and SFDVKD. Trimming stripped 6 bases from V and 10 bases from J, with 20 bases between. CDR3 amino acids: CATSPPLHLSGAFF. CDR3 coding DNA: TGTGCCACCAGTCCTCCCCTGCATCTTTCTGGAGCTTTCTTT.

The CDR3 bases are TGTGCCACCAGTTTATGGTCGGCGAACTACGAGCAGTACTTC. It translates to CATSLWSANYEQYF. The chain employs TRBV24-1 and TRBJ2-7; D call uncertain. Per the germline V gene, CDR1 is KGHDR and CDR2 is SFDVKD. The length of the CDR3 is 14 residues. Trimming removed 6 bases from V and 3 bases from J, with 14 bases in between.

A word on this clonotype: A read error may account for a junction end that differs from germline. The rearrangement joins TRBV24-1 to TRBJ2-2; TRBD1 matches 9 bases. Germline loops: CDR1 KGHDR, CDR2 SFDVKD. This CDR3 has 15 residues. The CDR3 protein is CAASLGTGLGGELFF. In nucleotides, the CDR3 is TGTGCCGCCAGTCTAGGGACAGGGCTGGGCGGGGAGCTGTTTTTT.

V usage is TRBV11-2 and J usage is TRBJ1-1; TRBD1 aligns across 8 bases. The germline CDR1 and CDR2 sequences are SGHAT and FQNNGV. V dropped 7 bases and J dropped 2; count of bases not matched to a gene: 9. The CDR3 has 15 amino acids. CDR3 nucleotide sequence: TGTGCCAGCACCTCGCCGGGACAGGTAAACACTGAAGCTTTCTTT. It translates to CASTSPGQVNTEAFF.

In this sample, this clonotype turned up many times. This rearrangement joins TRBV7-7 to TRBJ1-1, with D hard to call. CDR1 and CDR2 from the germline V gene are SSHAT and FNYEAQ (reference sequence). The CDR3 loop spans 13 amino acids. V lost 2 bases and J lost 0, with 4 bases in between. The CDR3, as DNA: TGTGCCAGCAGCTTATGGATGAACACTGAAGCTTTCTTT. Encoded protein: CASSLWMNTEAFF. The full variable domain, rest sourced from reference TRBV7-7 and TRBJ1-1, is GAGVSQSPRYKVTKRGQDVTLRCDPISSHATLYWYQQALGQGPEFLTYFNYEAQPDKSGLPSDRFSAERPEGSISTLTIQRTEQRDSAMYRCASSLWMNTEAFFGQGTRLTVV.

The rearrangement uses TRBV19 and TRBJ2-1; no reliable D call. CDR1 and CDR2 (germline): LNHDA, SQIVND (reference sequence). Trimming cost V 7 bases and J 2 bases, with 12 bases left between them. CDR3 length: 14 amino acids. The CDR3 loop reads CASTPGSTYNEQFF. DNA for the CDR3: TGTGCCAGTACCCCCGGGTCAACCTACAATGAGCAGTTCTTC.

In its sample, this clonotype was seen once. The DNA for the CDR3 is TGTGCCAGCAGCTCAGTATCCTTGCGGGAGCTCGAGCAGTACTTC. Translating gives CASSSVSLRELEQYF. The chain employs TRBV7-9 and TRBJ2-7, with 7 bases aligning to TRBD2. This CDR3 contains 15 residues. CDR1 and CDR2 (germline): SEHNR, FQNEAQ (reference sequence). The trim removed 4 bases at V and 6 bases at J, leaving 12 bases unmatched.

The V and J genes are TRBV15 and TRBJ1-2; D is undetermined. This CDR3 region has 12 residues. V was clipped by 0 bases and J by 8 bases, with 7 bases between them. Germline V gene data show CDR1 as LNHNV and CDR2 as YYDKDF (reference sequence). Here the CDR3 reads CATSRDEWGYTF. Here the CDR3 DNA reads TGTGCCACCAGCAGAGATGAGTGGGGCTACACCTTC.

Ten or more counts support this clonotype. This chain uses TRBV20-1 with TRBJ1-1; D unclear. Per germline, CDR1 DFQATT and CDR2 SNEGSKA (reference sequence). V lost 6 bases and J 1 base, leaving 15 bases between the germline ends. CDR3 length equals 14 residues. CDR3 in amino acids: CSARGIGKNTEAFF. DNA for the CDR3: TGCAGTGCCCGGGGAATCGGGAAGAACACTGAAGCTTTCTTT.

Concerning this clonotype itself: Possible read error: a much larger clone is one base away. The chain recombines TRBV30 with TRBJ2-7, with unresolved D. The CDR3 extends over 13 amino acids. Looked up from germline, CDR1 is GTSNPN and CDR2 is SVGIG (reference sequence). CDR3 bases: TGTGCCTGGAGTGTAGCCGGGCCCTACGTGCAGTACTTC. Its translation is CAWSVAGPYVQYF.

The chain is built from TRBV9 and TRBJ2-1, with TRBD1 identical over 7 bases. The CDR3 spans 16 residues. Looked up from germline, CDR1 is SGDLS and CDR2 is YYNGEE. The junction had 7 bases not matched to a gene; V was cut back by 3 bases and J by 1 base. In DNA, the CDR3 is TGTGCCAGCAGCGGTAAGGGGGCATGGTCCTACAATGAGCAGTTCTTC. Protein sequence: CASSGKGAWSYNEQFF.

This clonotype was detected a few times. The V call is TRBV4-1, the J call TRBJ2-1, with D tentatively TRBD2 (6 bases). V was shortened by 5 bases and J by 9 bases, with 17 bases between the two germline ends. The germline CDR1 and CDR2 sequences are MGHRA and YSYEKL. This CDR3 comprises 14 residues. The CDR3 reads CASSGRSGGAEQFF. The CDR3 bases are TGCGCCAGCAGCGGCCGATCAGGAGGGGCTGAGCAGTTCTTC.

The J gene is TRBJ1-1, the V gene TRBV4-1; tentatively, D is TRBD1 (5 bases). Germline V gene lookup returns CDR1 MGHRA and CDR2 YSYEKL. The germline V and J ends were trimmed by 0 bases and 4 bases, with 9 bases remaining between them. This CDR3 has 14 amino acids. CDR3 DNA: TGCGCCAGCAGCCAAGAAGAGGGGCCCACTGAAGCTTTCTTT. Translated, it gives CASSQEEGPTEAFF.

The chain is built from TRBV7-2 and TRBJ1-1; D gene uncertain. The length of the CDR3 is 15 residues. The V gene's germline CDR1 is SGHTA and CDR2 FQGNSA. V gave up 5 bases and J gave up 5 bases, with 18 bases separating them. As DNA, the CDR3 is TGTGCCAGCAGCCTAAGGTCCCCGGCCGGTACTGAAGCTTTCTTT. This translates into CASSLRSPAGTEAFF.

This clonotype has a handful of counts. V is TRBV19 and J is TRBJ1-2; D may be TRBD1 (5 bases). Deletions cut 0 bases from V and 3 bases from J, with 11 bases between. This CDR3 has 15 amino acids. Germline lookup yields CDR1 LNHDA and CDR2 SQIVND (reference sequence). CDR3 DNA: TGTGCCAGTAGTATAGATCTATCCAGGGACTATGGCTACACCTTC. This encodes CASSIDLSRDYGYTF.

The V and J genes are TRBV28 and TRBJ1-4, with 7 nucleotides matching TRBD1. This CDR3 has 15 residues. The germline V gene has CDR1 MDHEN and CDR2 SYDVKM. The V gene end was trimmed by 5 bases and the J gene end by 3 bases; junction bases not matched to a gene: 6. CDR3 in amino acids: CASSPDRVANEKLFF. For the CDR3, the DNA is TGTGCCAGCAGTCCCGACAGGGTTGCTAATGAAAAACTGTTTTTT.

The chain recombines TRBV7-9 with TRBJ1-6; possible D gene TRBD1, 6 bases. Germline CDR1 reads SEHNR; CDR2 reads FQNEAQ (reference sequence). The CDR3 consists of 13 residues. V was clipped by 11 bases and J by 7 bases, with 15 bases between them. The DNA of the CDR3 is TGTGCCCAGACTCAGGGGAGAAATTCACCCCTCCACTTT. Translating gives CAQTQGRNSPLHF.

In nucleotides, the CDR3 is TGTGCCAGCTCGAGCGGGGGGTTGACTAATGAAAAACTGTTTTTT. Protein product: CASSSGGLTNEKLFF. This chain connects TRBV9 to TRBJ1-4; weak D call: TRBD1 (5 bases). Trimming took 7 bases from V and 2 from J, leaving 15 bases between them. Germline CDR1 and CDR2: SGDLS and YYNGEE. The CDR3 has 15 residues.